This TCR beta chain was recovered during a study of T cells in localized non-small cell lung cancer. Points from the study as a whole: Uninvolved adjacent lung showed the highest T cell clonality, exceeding tumor. Only one tumor region went through sequencing, so heterogeneity may still be there.

On this clone: Its antigen is not identified.

Assay used: immunoSEQ multiplex PCR; TCRdb lists only in-frame clones, some missing. The profile shows a few thousand clones, 25% to 30% of them singletons. Sequencing was performed on lung tumor tissue, taken before any cancer treatment. This receptor was taken from a female donor older than 55 with stage I lung adenocarcinoma.

CDR3 amino acids: CASRTELAGGYTF. The CDR3 DNA sequence: TGTGCCAGTAGAACGGAGCTGGCGGGTGGCTACACCTTC. J is TRBJ1-2 and V is TRBV19, with unresolved D. Germline CDR1 and CDR2: LNHDA and SQIVND (reference sequence). V was shortened by 6 bases and J by 7 bases, with 15 bases between the two germline ends. The CDR3 runs to 13 residues.